The 18 T cell receptor beta chains in this list originate from one sample, sequenced in a study of lung T cells in sarcoidosis with Löfgren's syndrome. TCRdb reprocessed the reads via MiXCR and lists one record per CDR3 protein. The table shows fewer than 80,000 distinct CDR3 sequences, with 21% occurring only once. Sequenced input: CD4+ T cells from PBMCs. These receptors originate from a human donor with sarcoidosis (Löfgren's syndrome or another form), or a control subject (not recorded which).

This clonotype was counted many times. DNA of the CDR3: TGTGCCAGCAGTTCCCCAGGCTATGGCTACACCTTC. It specifies CASSSPGYGYTF. The chain uses TRBV6-1 and TRBJ1-2; D gene uncertain. V lost 5 bases, J lost 4 bases, and 8 bases lay in between. CDR1 is MNHNS and CDR2 is SASEGT in the germline V gene. The CDR3 totals 12 residues.

At least ten counts were recorded for this clonotype. The rearrangement links TRBV28 to TRBJ1-5; D possibly corresponds to TRBD1 (5 bases). The CDR3 covers 17 residues. Germline-derived CDR1 and CDR2 are MDHEN and SYDVKM. V lost 7 bases, J lost 0 bases, and 19 bases lay in between. DNA for the CDR3: TGTGCCAGCATCCGGGGGGAAGGACGGGATAGCAATCAGCCCCAGCATTTT. Protein: CASIRGEGRDSNQPQHF.

The chain recombines TRBV14 with TRBJ2-1; no reliable D call. Germline lookup yields CDR1 SGHDN and CDR2 FVKESK. V lost 4 bases to trimming and J lost 0 bases, with 7 bases between them. The CDR3 has 14 amino acids. CDR3 amino acids: CASSRDLSYNEQFF. The CDR3 DNA reads as TGTGCCAGCAGCCGCGACCTCTCCTACAATGAGCAGTTCTTC.

This clonotype was seen more than once but under ten times. The V call is TRBV19, the J call TRBJ2-7; TRBD1 aligns across 10 bases. V shed 5 bases and J 3 bases; nucleotides not matched to a gene: 4. CDR3 size: 14 residues. Germline V lookup: CDR1 LNHDA, CDR2 SQIVND (reference sequence). The CDR3 DNA reads TGTGCCAGTAGTTGGGACAGGGGAGGCTACGAGCAGTACTTC. It translates to CASSWDRGGYEQYF.

With respect to this clonotype: This may arise from a read error, as a much more abundant clone is one base away. The CDR3 carries no conserved terminal phenylalanine or tryptophan, so it likely arises from a read error. This chain joins TRBV28 and TRBJ1-1; 7 positions agree with TRBD1. This CDR3 contains 13 residues. Germline V lookup: CDR1 MDHEN, CDR2 SYDVKM. The J segment lost 3 bases and the V segment lost 6 bases, leaving 4 bases of the junction unmatched. This CDR3 reads CASRLTGDTEAFS. The CDR3 coding sequence is TGTGCCAGCAGGCTAACAGGGGACACTGAAGCTTTCTCT.

This clonotype was counted ten times or more. The chain is built from TRBV28 and TRBJ2-3; TRBD1 aligns across 10 bases. The junction had 6 bases not matched to a gene; V was cut back by 3 bases and J by 6 bases. Germline V gives CDR1 MDHEN, CDR2 SYDVKM. The CDR3 consists of 15 residues. The CDR3 nucleotides read TGTGCCAGCAGTTTCCGGGACAGGGGTGCGGATACGCAGTATTTT. The encoded protein is CASSFRDRGADTQYF.

Comments on this clonotype: A much larger clone sits a single nucleotide away, making a read error possible. This rearrangement joins TRBV20-1 to TRBJ2-3; D is unclear. V lost 5 bases and J lost 0, with 18 bases in between. Germline V CDR1 and CDR2: DFQATT, SNEGSKA (reference sequence). The CDR3 runs to 16 residues. The CDR3 sequence: CSARPSLTPSTDTQYF. In DNA, the CDR3 is TGCAGTGCTCGCCCTTCACTAACACCTAGCACAGATACGCAGTATTTT.

The gene calls are TRBV28 and TRBJ2-7, with D tentatively TRBD2 (5 bases). The CDR3 consists of 14 residues. Looked up from germline, CDR1 is MDHEN and CDR2 is SYDVKM. With 5 bases removed from V and 2 bases from J, the gap between germline ends came to 13 bases. Here the CDR3 reads CASSATGSTYEQYF. Here the CDR3 DNA reads TGTGCCAGCAGTGCTACGGGATCCACCTACGAGCAGTACTTC.

Only one count was recorded for this clonotype. A read error may explain this, as a much larger clone is one base away. This chain connects TRBV6-2 or TRBV6-3 to TRBJ2-5; D is possibly TRBD2 (5 bases). The length of the CDR3 is 13 residues. Germline CDR1 reads MNHEY; CDR2 reads SVGEGT. V was pared by 4 bases and J by 7 bases, with 13 bases between. Written as DNA, the CDR3 is TGTGCCAGCAGTTCCGGTGGACGGGGGACCCAGTACTTC. The encoded protein is CASSSGGRGTQYF.

This clonotype was recorded at least ten times. This chain connects TRBV20-1 to TRBJ1-1; TRBD1 is a possible D gene (6 bases). This CDR3 region has 12 residues. Germline CDR1 and CDR2: DFQATT and SNEGSKA (reference sequence). The V end was cut by 5 bases, the J end by 7 bases, with 14 bases between. The CDR3 DNA reads as TGCAGTGCTCGACCGGGACACGGTGAAGCTTTCTTT. It translates to CSARPGHGEAFF.

Concerning this clonotype: Likely a read error: the CDR3 ends without its conserved phenylalanine or tryptophan. J is TRBJ2-5 and V is TRBV7-8, with 11 nucleotides matching TRBD2. J was trimmed by 2 bases and V by 5 bases; bases with no gene match: 7. The CDR3 has 16 residues. Per the germline V gene, CDR1 is SGHVS and CDR2 is FQNEAQ. CDR3 sequence reads: CASSPLSGRVQETQYS. DNA of the CDR3: TGTGCCAGCAGCCCCCTTAGCGGGAGGGTACAAGAGACCCAGTACTCC.

In this sample, this clonotype turned up a few times. V gene TRBV7-2 combines with J gene TRBJ2-7, with D tentatively TRBD1 or TRBD2 (5 bases each). V lost 5 bases and J lost 5, with 19 bases in between. The CDR3 has 15 residues. Germline assignment: CDR1 SGHTA and CDR2 FQGNSA. Here the CDR3 DNA reads TGTGCCAGCAGCCACCCGGGACCCAATGGGCACGAGCAGTACTTC. As protein: CASSHPGPNGHEQYF.

Many counts were recorded for this clonotype. This chain uses TRBV7-2 with TRBJ2-7; TRBD1 matches at 9 bases. Losses at the gene ends were 4 bases for V and 4 bases for J; bases not matched to a gene: 2. The CDR3 loop spans 13 amino acids. The germline gives CDR1 SGHTA, CDR2 FQGNSA. CDR3 residues: CASSSQGAYEQYV. DNA of the CDR3: TGTGCCAGCAGCTCACAGGGGGCTTACGAGCAGTACGTC.

The chain employs TRBV12-3 or TRBV12-4 and TRBJ2-5, with TRBD2 matching over 8 bases. The CDR3 runs to 15 residues. Trimming took 5 bases from V and 3 from J; bases not matched to a gene: 8. For the CDR3, the DNA is TGTGCCAGCAGTGCGGGACTAGGGTGGGAAGAGACCCAGTACTTC. This encodes CASSAGLGWEETQYF.

This clonotype was counted at least ten times. This chain connects TRBV11-1 to TRBJ2-1; D remains ambiguous. V was cut by 4 bases and J by 6 bases, with 7 bases left in between. Germline V gene lookup returns CDR1 SGHAT and CDR2 FQDESV (reference sequence). This CDR3 region has 12 residues. CDR3 DNA: TGTGCCAGCAGCTCCCCGTCCAATGAGCAGTTCTTC. This translates into CASSSPSNEQFF.

Only a few counts were recorded for this clonotype. The rearrangement joins TRBV2 to TRBJ2-3; a weak D match, TRBD2 (5 bases). Germline values: CDR1 SNHLY, CDR2 FYNNEI. Trimming removed 3 bases from V and 3 bases from J, with 10 bases in between. CDR3 length equals 14 residues. The CDR3 reads CASSDGSYTDTQYF. DNA of the CDR3: TGTGCCAGCAGTGATGGGAGCTATACAGATACGCAGTATTTT.

Remarks on this clonotype: This may be a read error, as it is one base from a much larger clone. The chain uses TRBV25-1 and TRBJ2-5, with 9 bases matching TRBD2. Looked up from germline, CDR1 is MGHDK and CDR2 is SYGVNS. The V and J ends lost 3 bases and 9 bases, in that order; junction bases with no gene match: 8. This CDR3 has 14 residues. The CDR3 loop reads CASSEAGGWEAQYF. In DNA, the CDR3 is TGTGCCAGCAGTGAGGCGGGGGGGTGGGAGGCCCAGTACTTC.

The genes are TRBV10-3 and TRBJ2-7; a weak D match, TRBD2 (5 bases). The length of the CDR3 is 13 residues. Germline lookup yields CDR1 ENHRY and CDR2 SYGVKD. V was pared by 3 bases and J by 7 bases, with 13 bases between. Here the CDR3 reads CAISEPRAGEQYF. The DNA for the CDR3 is TGTGCCATCAGTGAACCGAGGGCTGGGGAGCAGTACTTC.